Listed here are 22 T cell receptor beta chains from one sample, sequenced in a study of cytomegalovirus exposure and HLA in healthy donors. With 60 Vbeta and 13 Jbeta primers, the PCR was carried out. The protocol was immunoSEQ multiplex PCR, while the TCRdb copy is restricted to in-frame clones and leaves out a portion. Altogether over 150,000 clones are present, around 80% being singletons, with the ten largest covering more than 3.5%. Sequencing used PBMCs. Receptors originate from a woman aged 55-70 years in good health and CMV-seropositive.

This chain links TRBV29-1 with TRBJ2-1; 8 bases match TRBD2. The J segment lost 3 bases and the V segment lost 7 bases, leaving 11 bases of the junction unmatched. Germline V CDR1 and CDR2: SQVTM, ANQGSEA. The CDR3 totals 15 residues. The CDR3 coding sequence is TGCAGCGCAGCAGGGTTTCGGGGGGGCTACAATGAGCAGTTCTTC. This codes for CSAAGFRGGYNEQFF.

In the case of this clone: Compared with germline, one end of the junction differs, possibly owing to a read error. The chain employs TRBV7-7 and TRBJ2-1; 7 bases align to TRBD2. CDR3 length equals 14 residues. From germline, CDR1 is SSHAT and CDR2 FNYEAQ (reference sequence). CDR3 loop: CASSPGTTNNEQFF. The CDR3 bases are TGTGCTAGCAGTCCCGGGACTACAAACAATGAGCAGTTCTTC.

This clone was observed a single time. Here the CDR3 reads CASNGGAANEKLFF. The CDR3 nucleotides read TGTGCCAGCAATGGGGGGGCCGCTAATGAAAAACTGTTTTTT. This sequence joins TRBV6-6 and TRBJ1-4, with D perhaps matching TRBD1 (6 bases). Germline V gene lookup returns CDR1 MNHNY and CDR2 SVGAGI (reference sequence). The CDR3 covers 14 residues. V lost 7 bases to trimming and J lost 3 bases, with 12 bases between them.

CDR3 amino acids: CASSHFRGGELFF. The CDR3 nucleotides read TGTGCCAGCAGCCATTTTCGAGGCGGGGAGCTGTTTTTT. The J gene is TRBJ2-2, the V gene TRBV11-3, with D unresolved. V was trimmed by 5 bases and J by 7 bases, leaving 11 bases between them. Germline V gene lookup returns CDR1 SGHNT and CDR2 YENEEA. CDR3 size: 13 residues.

A single count supports this clone. J is TRBJ1-1 and V is TRBV25-1; D gene uncertain. The CDR3 has 12 residues. Germline lookup yields CDR1 MGHDK and CDR2 SYGVNS. V was cut by 3 bases and J by 3 bases, with 5 bases left in between. The CDR3 DNA follows: TGTGCCAGCAGTGACGTTGACACTGAAGCTTTCTTT. It translates to CASSDVDTEAFF.

Here the CDR3 DNA reads TGTGCCAGCAGCGTAGGGACTAGTCCCACCAATGAGCAGTTCTTC. Its protein product is CASSVGTSPTNEQFF. This chain joins TRBV9 and TRBJ2-1; 7 nucleotides align to TRBD2. The germline CDR1 and CDR2 sequences are SGDLS and YYNGEE. V lost 0 bases to trimming and J lost 6 bases; unmatched junction nucleotides: 6. CDR3 length: 15 residues.

J is TRBJ1-1 and V is TRBV6-1; 10 nucleotides align to TRBD1. The germline CDR1 and CDR2 sequences are MNHNS and SASEGT. V was clipped by 4 bases and J by 4 bases; unmatched bases: 3. The CDR3 length is 14 residues. The CDR3 DNA reads as TGTGCCAGCAGTGGGAGGACAGGGGGCACTGAAGCTTTCTTT. It is translated as CASSGRTGGTEAFF.

This clone has a single count. This sequence joins TRBV7-3 and TRBJ2-7, with 14 bases that match TRBD2. Per germline, CDR1 SGHTA and CDR2 FQGTGA. CDR3 size: 16 residues. The V gene end was trimmed by 0 bases and the J gene end by 6 bases; junction bases not matched to a gene: 4. The chain's CDR3 is CASSLTGTSGGAEQYF. In DNA, the CDR3 is TGTGCCAGCAGCTTAACCGGGACTAGCGGGGGCGCCGAGCAGTACTTC.

CDR3 residues: CASSLFSNEKLFF. The DNA of the CDR3 is TGCGCCAGCAGCTTGTTTAGTAATGAAAAACTGTTTTTT. The V call is TRBV5-1, the J call TRBJ1-4; D is unresolved. The CDR3 sequence is 13 residues long. Looked up from germline, CDR1 is SGHRS and CDR2 is YFSETQ. Trimming removed 1 base at V and 4 bases at J, with 5 bases between.

The chain uses TRBV6-4 and TRBJ2-1; 7 nucleotides line up with TRBD2. V lost 0 bases and J lost 10; bases outside the gene matches: 18. This CDR3 comprises 18 residues. CDR1 and CDR2 (germline): MRHNA, SNTAGT. CDR3 loop: CASSDSTGGRSCRGEQFF. As DNA, the CDR3 is TGTGCCAGCAGTGACTCGACGGGCGGGAGAAGTTGTCGGGGAGAGCAGTTCTTC.

DNA of the CDR3: TGTGCCAGCAGCTCCACAGGACTAGCGGGAGGCCCGGGAGAGACCCAGTACTTC. Protein product: CASSSTGLAGGPGETQYF. This chain uses TRBV9 with TRBJ2-5, with 14 bases that match TRBD2. The CDR3 consists of 18 residues. Trimming at V came to 4 bases and at J to 4 bases, leaving 12 bases not matched to a gene. The germline V gene has CDR1 SGDLS and CDR2 YYNGEE.

The chain joins TRBV18 to TRBJ2-1, with TRBD2 matching over 10 bases. Germline values: CDR1 KGHSH, CDR2 LQKENI. The ends lost 3 bases at V and 4 bases at J; junction bases unmatched: 3. This CDR3 contains 15 residues. The CDR3 is CASSPRTSGYNEQFF. CDR3 coding DNA: TGTGCCAGCTCACCTAGGACTAGCGGATACAATGAGCAGTTCTTC.

The CDR3 sequence is CASSMGTGGYEQYF. As DNA, the CDR3 is TGTGCCAGCAGCATGGGGACAGGGGGCTACGAGCAGTACTTC. The chain is built from TRBV7-8 and TRBJ2-7, with 11 nucleotides matching TRBD1. V lost 5 bases, J lost 3 bases, and 3 bases stayed unmatched. The CDR3 has 14 residues. CDR1 is SGHVS and CDR2 is FQNEAQ in the germline V gene. Variable domain in full (rest from reference TRBV7-8 and TRBJ2-7): GAGVSQSPRYKVAKRGQDVALRCDPISGHVSLFWYQQALGQGPEFLTYFQNEAQLDKSGLPSDRFFAERPEGSVSTLKIQRTQQEDSAVYLCASSMGTGGYEQYFGPGTRLTVT.

The chain is built from TRBV20-1 and TRBJ2-1; D is uncertain. The ends were cut back, 2 bases at V and 8 bases at J, with 7 bases in the middle. This CDR3 spans 11 amino acids. CDR1 is DFQATT and CDR2 is SNEGSKA in the germline V gene (reference sequence). The chain's CDR3 is CSARLGYEQFF. CDR3 DNA sequence: TGCAGTGCTAGACTAGGATATGAGCAGTTCTTC.

This chain joins TRBV7-6 and TRBJ1-3; no reliable D call. Germline assignment: CDR1 SGHVS and CDR2 FNYEAQ. The V gene lost 1 base and the J gene lost 1 base, with 5 bases spanning the gap. The CDR3 extends over 14 amino acids. The CDR3 is CASSLETSGNTIYF. CDR3 in DNA: TGTGCCAGCAGCTTAGAAACTTCTGGAAACACCATATATTTT.

The chain links TRBV30 to TRBJ2-3; TRBD1 agrees at 9 bases. This CDR3 has 14 residues. Germline V gives CDR1 GTSNPN, CDR2 SVGIG (reference sequence). V lost 4 bases and J lost 4; bases outside the gene matches: 6. In nucleotides, the CDR3 is TGTGCCTGGACCGCCGGGACAGGGTCAGATACGCAGTATTTT. It encodes CAWTAGTGSDTQYF.

Note on this clone: At one end the junction does not follow the germline gene, possibly because of a read error. The V and J genes are TRBV7-7 and TRBJ2-7; tentative D call: TRBD1 (6 bases). Germline CDR1 reads SSHAT; CDR2 reads FNYEAQ (reference sequence). This CDR3 region has 15 residues. The CDR3 is CASSSGQGTEYEQYF. As DNA, the CDR3 is TGTGCTAGCAGCTCCGGGCAGGGGACCGAGTATGAGCAGTACTTC.

This chain links TRBV7-2 with TRBJ1-6; D not resolved. The germline CDR1 and CDR2 sequences are SGHTA and FQGNSA. Trimming removed 10 bases from V and 9 bases from J, with 16 bases in between. The CDR3 totals 13 residues. CDR3 protein: CATATRFGSPLHF. The CDR3 DNA reads TGTGCCACCGCGACACGATTTGGTTCACCCCTCCACTTT.

The chain has TRBV7-9 and TRBJ2-5; 9 bases line up with TRBD1. V trimming: 8 bases; J trimming: 1 base; junction bases outside the gene matches: 8. Per the germline V gene, CDR1 is SEHNR and CDR2 is FQNEAQ (reference sequence). This CDR3 contains 15 residues. CDR3 in amino acids: CASLRGQGPQETQYF. In DNA, the CDR3 is TGTGCCAGCCTAAGGGGACAGGGTCCCCAAGAGACCCAGTACTTC. Based on the CDR3 plus reference TRBV7-9 and TRBJ2-5, the full variable domain is DTGVSQNPRHKITKRGQNVTFRCDPISEHNRLYWYRQTLGQGPEFLTYFQNEAQLEKSRLLSDRFSAERPKGSFSTLEIQRTEQGDSAMYLCASLRGQGPQETQYFGPGTRLLVL.

The V gene is TRBV9, the J gene TRBJ1-6; weak D call: TRBD1 (5 bases). The ends were cut back, 4 bases at V and 3 bases at J, with 11 bases in the middle. Germline CDR1 and CDR2: SGDLS and YYNGEE. The CDR3 loop spans 15 amino acids. The CDR3 spells CASSTGTGYNSPLHF. The CDR3 DNA reads as TGTGCCAGCAGCACAGGAACAGGCTATAATTCACCCCTCCACTTT.

The rearrangement uses TRBV7-3 and TRBJ2-1; 7 bases line up with TRBD2. CDR3 size: 15 residues. Germline V gene lookup returns CDR1 SGHTA and CDR2 FQGTGA. The J segment lost 6 bases and the V segment lost 5 bases, leaving 10 bases of the junction unmatched. The chain's CDR3 is CASSGGSGNVNEQFF. The CDR3 nucleotides read TGTGCCAGCAGCGGGGGAAGCGGGAACGTCAATGAGCAGTTCTTC.

This chain connects TRBV30 to TRBJ2-5; TRBD2 might be the D (5 bases). V was clipped by 6 bases and J by 2 bases, with 16 bases between them. Germline loops: CDR1 GTSNPN, CDR2 SVGIG (reference sequence). The CDR3 runs to 14 residues. DNA for the CDR3: TGTGCCTGCGGAGGAGTCCCGAGGCAAGAGACCCAGTACTTC. As protein: CACGGVPRQETQYF.